This is a list of T cell receptor beta chains from one sample in a study of identical twins. TCRdb processed the 5' RACE reads anew with MiXCR; each CDR3 protein has one entry. The table records 500,000 to 600,000 distinct CDR3 sequences, 20% to 25% of them present only once. This sample was shared with a second study, whose subject was T cells expressing NK-cell markers.

Sequencing input: CD4+ T cells sorted from blood. The receptors come from a woman in her late teens or twenties in good health. Each CDR3 is given with its conserved first and last residue. Each record gives: clone size, J gene, V gene, D gene, CDR3 protein, CDR3 DNA. D genes are given only for firm matches. The size of a clone is reported for some rows only, either as once, few or many, or as a class for expanded clones.

abundance: NA; j_gene: TRBJ2-7; v_gene: TRBV5-1; d_gene: NA; CDR3aa: CASSVQGGHEQYF; CDR3nt: TGCGCCAGCAGCGTACAGGGGGGGCACGAGCAGTACTTC
abundance: few; j_gene: TRBJ2-3; v_gene: TRBV11-2; d_gene: TRBD2; CDR3aa: CASSQLAGGRTDTQYF; CDR3nt: TGTGCCAGCAGCCAACTAGCGGGAGGGAGGACAGATACGCAGTATTTT
abundance: few; j_gene: TRBJ2-7; v_gene: TRBV12-3/TRBV12-4; d_gene: TRBD1; CDR3aa: CASLRDRVSYEQYF; CDR3nt: TGTGCCAGCCTTCGGGACAGGGTCTCCTACGAGCAGTACTTC
abundance: NA; j_gene: TRBJ2-7; v_gene: TRBV18; d_gene: NA; CDR3aa: CASSPNREYYEQYF; CDR3nt: TGTGCCAGCTCACCCAACAGGGAATACTACGAGCAGTACTTC
abundance: few; j_gene: TRBJ2-2; v_gene: TRBV19; d_gene: TRBD2; CDR3aa: CASSSGGGYTGELFF; CDR3nt: TGTGCCAGTAGTTCAGGCGGGGGATACACCGGGGAGCTGTTTTTT
abundance: few; j_gene: TRBJ2-2; v_gene: TRBV12-3/TRBV12-4; d_gene: TRBD2; CDR3aa: CASSFLSVGGGGELFF; CDR3nt: TGTGCCAGCAGTTTTTTATCCGTGGGGGGGGGCGGGGAGCTGTTTTTT
abundance: few; j_gene: TRBJ2-5; v_gene: TRBV7-3; d_gene: NA; CDR3aa: CASSLGPSLGETQYF; CDR3nt: TGTGCCAGCAGCCTCGGACCCTCTTTGGGGGAGACCCAGTACTTC
abundance: few; j_gene: TRBJ2-5; v_gene: TRBV20-1; d_gene: NA; CDR3aa: CSAIPEPGGFETQYF; CDR3nt: TGCAGTGCTATCCCGGAACCCGGGGGATTTGAGACCCAGTACTTC
abundance: many; j_gene: TRBJ1-6; v_gene: TRBV15; d_gene: NA; CDR3aa: CATSRDKGDNSPLHF; CDR3nt: TGTGCCACCAGCAGAGATAAGGGAGATAATTCACCCCTCCACTTT
abundance: few; j_gene: TRBJ2-7; v_gene: TRBV7-9; d_gene: TRBD1; CDR3aa: CASSSRQGARSHEQYF; CDR3nt: TGTGCCAGCAGCAGCAGACAGGGGGCGCGGTCCCACGAGCAGTACTTC
abundance: NA; j_gene: TRBJ2-1; v_gene: TRBV4-1; d_gene: TRBD2; CDR3aa: CASSQARGEQFF; CDR3nt: TGCGCCAGCAGCCAAGCGCGGGGGGAGCAGTTCTTC
abundance: few; j_gene: TRBJ2-6; v_gene: TRBV20-1; d_gene: NA; CDR3aa: CSAIGQNRANVLTF; CDR3nt: TGCAGTGCTATAGGACAGAATCGGGCCAACGTCCTGACTTTC
abundance: NA; j_gene: TRBJ2-6; v_gene: TRBV5-1; d_gene: NA; CDR3aa: CASSLTSPGANVLTF; CDR3nt: TGCGCCAGCAGCTTGACCAGTCCTGGGGCCAACGTCCTGACTTTC
abundance: once; j_gene: TRBJ1-1; v_gene: TRBV5-1; d_gene: TRBD1; CDR3aa: CASTLQGATEAFF; CDR3nt: TGCGCCAGCACCCTGCAGGGGGCGACTGAAGCTTTCTTT